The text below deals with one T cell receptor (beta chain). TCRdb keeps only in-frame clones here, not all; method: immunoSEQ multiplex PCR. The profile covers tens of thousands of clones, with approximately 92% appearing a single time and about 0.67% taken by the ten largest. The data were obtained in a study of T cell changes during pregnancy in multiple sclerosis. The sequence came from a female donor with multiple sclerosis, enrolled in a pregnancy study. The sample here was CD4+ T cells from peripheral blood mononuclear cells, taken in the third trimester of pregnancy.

The CDR3 region has the DNA TGTGCCAGCAGTGACGCAGTTCAGCCCCAGCATTTT. This codes for CASSDAVQPQHF. The rearrangement links TRBV6-1 to TRBJ1-5; D is unresolved. The CDR3 has 12 amino acids. CDR1 is MNHNS, CDR2 SASEGT, per germline. With 3 bases removed from V and 6 bases from J, the gap between germline ends came to 6 bases.